These 16 T cell receptor beta chains were sequenced from one sample in a study of blood T cell repertoires in COVID-19. Sequenced by immunoSEQ multiplex PCR; TCRdb stores in-frame clones only, minus some. This repertoire shows about 50,000 clones, less than 85% found once; its top ten account for approximately 17%. The sequencing sample was made of peripheral blood. The receptors were gathered from a man aged 70-80 years with active COVID-19.

Here the CDR3 reads CASSQVVYDTDTQYF. The CDR3, as DNA: TGTGCCAGCAGCCAAGTGGTCTATGACACAGATACGCAGTATTTT. The J gene is TRBJ2-3, the V gene TRBV14; no clear D gene. This CDR3 has 15 residues. V lost 1 base and J 2 bases, leaving 10 bases between the germline ends. Germline loops: CDR1 SGHDN, CDR2 FVKESK.

The chain is built from TRBV4-1 and TRBJ2-1; 14 bases map to TRBD2. The CDR3 contains 17 residues. V gave up 4 bases and J gave up 6 bases; unmatched junction bases: 8. Germline CDR1 is MGHRA and CDR2 is YSYEKL. The CDR3 loop is CASSRAGLAGVGNEQFF. CDR3 nucleotides: TGCGCCAGCAGCCGAGCGGGACTAGCGGGAGTAGGCAATGAGCAGTTCTTC.

The gene calls are TRBV3-1 (or the pseudogene TRBV3-2) and TRBJ2-7; possibly TRBD1 for D (6 bases). Between the trimmed V and J ends, which lost 4 bases and 1 base, there was a span of 14 bases. The V gene's germline CDR1 is LGHDT and CDR2 YNNKEL (reference sequence). The CDR3 extends over 15 amino acids. Here the CDR3 reads CASSPRQAPSYEQYF. As DNA, the CDR3 is TGTGCCAGCAGCCCCAGACAGGCCCCATCCTACGAGCAGTACTTC.

The chain employs TRBV28 and TRBJ1-2; D is possibly TRBD1 (5 bases). Looked up from germline, CDR1 is MDHEN and CDR2 is SYDVKM. The CDR3 has 13 residues. Between the trimmed V and J ends, which lost 5 bases and 8 bases, there was a span of 15 bases. Here the CDR3 DNA reads TGTGCCAGCAGTCCAATACAGGCTCGGGGCTACACCTTC. As protein: CASSPIQARGYTF.

The chain couples TRBV5-1 to TRBJ2-5, with D maybe TRBD2 (5 bases). Germline V lookup: CDR1 SGHRS, CDR2 YFSETQ. The CDR3 is 15 residues long. V shed 1 base and J shed 0 bases, with 10 bases lying between them. The CDR3 is CASSLTPRDQETQYF. CDR3 sequence (DNA): TGCGCCAGCAGCTTGACCCCGCGGGACCAAGAGACCCAGTACTTC.

V gene TRBV11-2 combines with J gene TRBJ2-7, with 11 bases fitting TRBD2. J was trimmed by 0 bases and V by 3 bases; bases with no gene match: 10. The CDR3 covers 18 residues. The germline gives CDR1 SGHAT, CDR2 FQNNGV. This CDR3 is CASSFTGTSGPSSYEQYF. The DNA of the CDR3 is TGTGCCAGCAGCTTTACCGGGACTAGCGGACCGAGCTCCTACGAGCAGTACTTC.

V usage is TRBV2 and J usage is TRBJ2-5; 10 nucleotides align to TRBD2. Unmatched junction bases numbered 10, after V lost 6 bases and J lost 6 bases. The V gene's germline CDR1 is SNHLY and CDR2 FYNNEI. CDR3 length: 15 amino acids. The CDR3 reads CASSRTGTSAQTQYF. In nucleotides, the CDR3 is TGTGCCAGCAGCCGCACCGGGACTAGCGCGCAGACCCAGTACTTC.

This chain's CDR3 is CASSKDHRTAISGANVLTF. CDR3 coding DNA: TGTGCCAGCAGTAAAGATCACAGGACAGCAATCTCTGGGGCCAACGTCCTGACTTTC. The chain couples TRBV28 to TRBJ2-6; D may be TRBD1 (6 bases). Trimming took off 5 bases at V and 0 bases at J, with 20 bases between the two ends. The CDR3 spans 19 residues. Germline V CDR1 and CDR2: MDHEN, SYDVKM. The entire variable domain, with the rest obtained from reference TRBV28 and TRBJ2-6, is as follows: DVKVTQSSRYLVKRTGEKVFLECVQDMDHENMFWYRQDPGLGLRLIYFSYDVKMKEKGDIPEGYSVSREKKERFSLILESASTNQTSMYLCASSKDHRTAISGANVLTFGAGSRLTVL.

This sequence joins TRBV14 and TRBJ2-3; no reliable D call. The V gene lost 5 bases and the J gene lost 2 bases, with 8 bases spanning the gap. Germline V CDR1 and CDR2: SGHDN, FVKESK. The CDR3 is 13 residues long. CDR3 DNA sequence: TGTGCCAGCAGCAAGTGGCCCACAGATACGCAGTATTTT. It encodes CASSKWPTDTQYF.

The V and J genes are TRBV2 and TRBJ1-6, with TRBD1 matching 7 bases. The CDR3 contains 16 residues. The germline CDR1 and CDR2 sequences are SNHLY and FYNNEI. V lost 10 bases, J lost 4 bases, and 13 bases stayed unmatched. The CDR3 is CATGQAAYGYNSPLHF. DNA of the CDR3: TGTGCCACCGGACAGGCCGCTTATGGTTATAATTCACCCCTCCACTTT.

This clone occurred once. V and J are TRBV6-5 and TRBJ1-4; 7 nucleotides agree with TRBD1. The CDR3 covers 14 residues. After removal of 4 bases from V and 3 bases from J, the junction contained 2 bases not matched to a gene. The germline V gene has CDR1 MNHEY and CDR2 SVGAGI. DNA of the CDR3: TGTGCCAGCAGTTGGGACAGCCCTAATGAAAAACTGTTTTTT. This translates into CASSWDSPNEKLFF.

This chain uses TRBV5-5 with TRBJ2-3, with D perhaps matching TRBD2 (6 bases). CDR1 is SGHKS and CDR2 is YYEKEE in the germline V gene (reference sequence). V was clipped by 1 base and J by 7 bases, with 13 bases between them. The CDR3 length is 14 residues. The CDR3 DNA reads as TGTGCCAGCAGCTTGAGGGAGGTTCCGAATACGCAGTATTTT. Translation: CASSLREVPNTQYF.

In this sample, this clone turned up once. The V and J genes are TRBV7-6 and TRBJ2-7; TRBD1 aligns across 11 bases. J was trimmed by 6 bases and V by 2 bases; bases with no gene match: 6. The CDR3 is 15 residues long. Germline V lookup: CDR1 SGHVS, CDR2 FNYEAQ. The CDR3 loop is CASSLSSGQGVEQYF. In nucleotides, the CDR3 is TGTGCCAGCAGCTTAAGTTCGGGACAGGGGGTCGAGCAGTACTTC. The full variable domain, in which reference TRBV7-6 and TRBJ2-7 provide the parts outside the CDR3, is GAGVSQSPRYKVTKRGQDVALRCDPISGHVSLYWYRQALGQGPEFLTYFNYEAQQDKSGLPNDRFSAERPEGSISTLTIQRTEQRDSAMYRCASSLSSGQGVEQYFGPGTRLTVT.

V and J are TRBV7-9 and TRBJ2-1; possible D gene TRBD2, 5 bases. The CDR3 length is 18 residues. V was trimmed by 0 bases and J by 1 base, leaving 16 bases between them. CDR1 SEHNR and CDR2 FQNEAQ come from the germline V gene (reference sequence). This CDR3 reads CASSLAYIGDSSYNEQFF. Here the CDR3 DNA reads TGTGCCAGCAGCTTAGCGTATATCGGGGATAGTTCCTACAATGAGCAGTTCTTC.

The chain combines TRBV3-1 (or the pseudogene TRBV3-2) with TRBJ2-2, with D perhaps TRBD2 (5 bases). V shed 4 bases and J shed 2 bases, with 14 bases lying between them. The CDR3 covers 16 residues. The germline V gene encodes CDR1 LGHDT and CDR2 YNNKEL (reference sequence). The CDR3 region has the DNA TGTGCCAGCAGCCCCCTCAGCGGAGCAAACACCGGGGAGCTGTTTTTT. It specifies CASSPLSGANTGELFF.

V gene TRBV11-3 combines with J gene TRBJ2-2; possible D gene TRBD2, 5 bases. CDR1 is SGHNT and CDR2 is YENEEA in the germline V gene. Between the trimmed V and J ends, which lost 0 bases and 6 bases, there was a span of 8 bases. The CDR3 totals 14 residues. CDR3 nucleotide sequence: TGTGCCAGCAGCTTAGATCGGGGTTCCGGGGAGCTGTTTTTT. Translated, it gives CASSLDRGSGELFF.